These 27 T cell receptor beta chains were sequenced from one sample in a study of spatial heterogeneity in lung cancer. TCRdb fed the 5' RACE reads into MiXCR, producing one record per CDR3 protein. This sample has more than 35,000 distinct CDR3 sequences, with around 5% found just once. Time point in this sample: sample taken at primary tumor resection. Whole RNA was taken from tumor, nontumor lung or frozen PBMC; it was then sequenced unsorted. This specimen consisted of PBMCs, obtained at surgery. The receptors stem from a female donor with early-stage non-small cell lung cancer.

This clonotype was seen at least ten times. V is TRBV20-1 and J is TRBJ1-4, with D uncertain. The CDR3 consists of 11 residues. Trimming took 0 bases from V and 8 from J, leaving 4 bases between them. Germline CDR1 and CDR2: DFQATT and SNEGSKA (reference sequence). CDR3 protein: CSARDREKLFF. The CDR3 nucleotides read TGCAGTGCTAGAGATCGGGAAAAACTGTTTTTT.

This clonotype was seen at least ten times. The chain employs TRBV28 and TRBJ2-3, with D tentatively TRBD1 or TRBD2 (6 bases each). The V gene lost 5 bases and the J gene lost 8 bases, with 17 bases spanning the gap. The germline gives CDR1 MDHEN, CDR2 SYDVKM. The CDR3 is 14 residues long. The chain's CDR3 is CASSPWTRGGTQYF. The CDR3 coding sequence is TGTGCCAGCAGTCCGTGGACCAGGGGAGGTACGCAGTATTTT.

This clonotype was detected ten times or more. This chain uses TRBV5-1 with TRBJ2-3; possibly TRBD2 for D (6 bases). This CDR3 has 15 amino acids. The V gene's germline CDR1 is SGHRS and CDR2 YFSETQ. V lost 6 bases, J lost 0 bases, and 14 bases lay in between. The CDR3 DNA reads as TGCGCCAGCACCCTCTCTAGCGTTAGCACAGATACGCAGTATTTT. Protein sequence: CASTLSSVSTDTQYF.

This clonotype came up a few times. The CDR3 bases are TGTGCCAGCAGCCCGATCTTTTCACGGGGGCGCGGCTACACCTTC. Translated, it gives CASSPIFSRGRGYTF. The genes are TRBV3-1 and TRBJ1-2; D may be TRBD1 (6 bases). The length of the CDR3 is 15 residues. V lost 4 bases to trimming and J lost 8 bases, with 20 bases between them. Germline V lookup: CDR1 LGHDT, CDR2 YNNKEL (reference sequence).

At least ten counts were recorded for this clonotype. The V gene is TRBV5-1, the J gene TRBJ2-7; D might be TRBD2 (6 bases). In germline, CDR1 is SGHRS, CDR2 YFSETQ. CDR3 length equals 15 residues. Trimming stripped 4 bases from V and 2 bases from J, with 16 bases between. The chain's CDR3 is CASSPGPGDAYEQYF. CDR3 coding DNA: TGCGCCAGCAGCCCCGGGCCGGGGGACGCCTACGAGCAGTACTTC.

This clonotype was counted many times. V is TRBV2 and J is TRBJ1-5; the match to TRBD1 covers 9 bases. From germline, CDR1 is SNHLY and CDR2 FYNNEI. The length of the CDR3 is 15 residues. V was pared by 7 bases and J by 8 bases, with 12 bases of the junction left unmatched. CDR3 in amino acids: CASTLTGGREEPQHF. The CDR3 DNA follows: TGTGCCAGCACGTTGACAGGGGGAAGAGAGGAGCCCCAGCATTTT.

This chain connects TRBV30 to TRBJ2-5; tentatively, D is TRBD1 or TRBD2 (5 bases each). Per germline, CDR1 GTSNPN and CDR2 SVGIG (reference sequence). The CDR3 is 13 residues long. V lost 8 bases to trimming and J lost 4 bases, with 17 bases between them. The CDR3 region is CAADGANRETQYF. The CDR3 bases are TGTGCCGCGGACGGGGCCAATAGAGAGACCCAGTACTTC.

This clonotype was seen ten or more times. V is TRBV7-8 and J is TRBJ2-1; TRBD2 agrees at 7 bases. The CDR3 consists of 18 residues. Looked up from germline, CDR1 is SGHVS and CDR2 is FQNEAQ. The J segment lost 3 bases and the V segment lost 7 bases, leaving 18 bases of the junction unmatched. The DNA of the CDR3 is TGTGCCAGCAACTCCGGCCTAGCGGAGGTTTCGAACTACAATGAGCAGTTCTTC. It codes for CASNSGLAEVSNYNEQFF.

This clonotype was observed at least ten times. The V and J genes are TRBV7-6 and TRBJ2-3; 16 bases fit TRBD2. Germline values: CDR1 SGHVS, CDR2 FNYEAQ. V lost 4 bases, J lost 4 bases, and 2 bases stayed unmatched. This CDR3 has 16 amino acids. CDR3 amino acids: CASSWGLAGGADTQYF. Written as DNA, the CDR3 is TGTGCCAGCAGCTGGGGACTAGCGGGGGGGGCAGATACGCAGTATTTT.

This clonotype was seen many times. V and J are TRBV12-3 or TRBV12-4 and TRBJ2-1; 10 bases match TRBD2. This CDR3 is 16 amino acids long. The trim removed 2 bases at V and 5 bases at J, leaving 6 bases unmatched. The DNA for the CDR3 is TGTGCCAGCAGTTTACCGAGCGGGAGGGCCGACAATGAGCAGTTCTTC. It yields the protein CASSLPSGRADNEQFF.

This clonotype has ten or more counts. V gene TRBV27 combines with J gene TRBJ1-1; D remains unclear. CDR1 MNHEY and CDR2 SMNVEV come from the germline V gene (reference sequence). The germline V and J ends were trimmed by 3 bases and 1 base, with 6 bases remaining between them. The CDR3 loop spans 13 amino acids. CDR3 DNA sequence: TGTGCCAGCAGTTTCTGGGCGAACACTGAAGCTTTCTTT. This codes for CASSFWANTEAFF.

The CDR3, as DNA: TGCGCCAGCAGCTCCCAACCTCCAGGGGGCGCGGGGGAGACCCAGTACTTC. Translated: CASSSQPPGGAGETQYF. The rearrangement links TRBV5-1 to TRBJ2-5; 8 nucleotides align to TRBD1. Germline CDR1 and CDR2: SGHRS and YFSETQ. The CDR3 has 17 residues. With 3 bases clipped from V and 5 bases from J, the junction kept 15 bases outside the gene matches.

Many counts were recorded for this clonotype. The chain carries TRBV7-8 and TRBJ1-1; D may be TRBD1 (6 bases). The CDR3 covers 12 residues. V gave up 5 bases and J gave up 8 bases, with 12 bases separating them. Germline V CDR1 and CDR2: SGHVS, FQNEAQ. Here the CDR3 reads CASSAQGWEAFF. The CDR3 DNA is TGTGCCAGCAGCGCACAGGGTTGGGAAGCTTTCTTT.

This clonotype was recorded many times. CDR3 sequence (DNA): TGTGCCAGCAGTTTGGGAAACACTGAAGCTTTCTTT. As protein: CASSLGNTEAFF. The chain carries TRBV12-3 or TRBV12-4 and TRBJ1-1; D is uncertain. CDR3 length equals 12 residues. Trimming removed 3 bases from V and 2 bases from J, with 4 bases in between.

This clonotype has ten or more counts. This chain links TRBV12-3 or TRBV12-4 with TRBJ1-1; 9 positions match TRBD1. This CDR3 is 17 amino acids long. After removal of 5 bases from V and 0 bases from J, the junction contained 10 bases not matched to a gene. The CDR3: CASSASGTGWLNTEAFF. CDR3 sequence (DNA): TGTGCCAGCAGTGCCTCCGGGACAGGGTGGTTGAACACTGAAGCTTTCTTT.

This clonotype was detected ten times or more. The chain has TRBV2 and TRBJ2-6; D unresolved. The CDR3 extends over 14 amino acids. Germline CDR1 and CDR2: SNHLY and FYNNEI. Trimming left V 8 bases short and J 0 bases short, with 8 bases between. The CDR3 reads CASAANSGANVLTF. For the CDR3, the DNA is TGTGCCAGCGCGGCGAACTCTGGGGCCAACGTCCTGACTTTC.

The chain combines TRBV5-6 with TRBJ2-7; TRBD1 might be the D (7 bases). Trimming took 4 bases from V and 5 from J, leaving 25 bases between them. CDR3 length: 17 residues. The germline CDR1 and CDR2 sequences are SGHDT and YYEEEE. The CDR3 DNA follows: TGTGCCAGCAGCCCAACTCAGACAGGGCCTGGAGGGAACGAGCAGTACTTC. The encoded protein is CASSPTQTGPGGNEQYF. Looking up the rest from reference TRBV5-6 and TRBJ2-7 gives the full variable domain: DAGVTQSPTHLIKTRGQQVTLRCSPKSGHDTVSWYQQALGQGPQFIFQYYEEEERQRGNFPDRFSGHQFPNYSSELNVNALLLGDSALYLCASSPTQTGPGGNEQYFGPGTRLTVT.

This clonotype was seen ten or more times. The rearrangement uses TRBV5-6 and TRBJ2-7; tentative D call: TRBD2 (6 bases). The CDR3 sequence is 14 residues long. CDR1 is SGHDT and CDR2 is YYEEEE in the germline V gene. V shed 2 bases and J shed 2 bases, with 11 bases lying between them. The CDR3 sequence: CASSFGGPAYEQYF. CDR3 coding DNA: TGTGCCAGCAGCTTCGGGGGTCCGGCCTACGAGCAGTACTTC.

This clonotype was counted a few times. This rearrangement joins TRBV29-1 to TRBJ1-2, with D perhaps TRBD1 (5 bases). Trimming cost V 6 bases and J 5 bases, with 19 bases left between them. The CDR3 consists of 14 residues. Germline CDR1 and CDR2: SQVTM and ANQGSEA. Here the CDR3 reads CSVGGTLQMYGYTF. CDR3 in DNA: TGCAGCGTAGGAGGGACCTTACAGATGTATGGCTACACCTTC.

This clonotype was observed many times. This chain joins TRBV5-4 and TRBJ2-5; a weak D match, TRBD2 (5 bases). The V and J ends lost 0 bases and 4 bases respectively, with 13 bases between them. This CDR3 is 15 amino acids long. Per germline, CDR1 SGHNT and CDR2 YYREEE (reference sequence). As DNA, the CDR3 is TGTGCCAGCAGCTTGGACGGGATGAGGTCAGAGACCCAGTACTTC. Residues: CASSLDGMRSETQYF.

This clonotype is categorized as medium-sized. This chain uses TRBV4-1 with TRBJ2-7, with a weak D call TRBD1 (5 bases). The CDR3 is 16 residues long. The germline V and J ends were trimmed by 3 bases and 4 bases, with 19 bases remaining between them. The germline gives CDR1 MGHRA, CDR2 YSYEKL. CDR3 region: CASSHTWPRGLYEQYF. The CDR3 DNA reads as TGCGCCAGCAGCCATACCTGGCCAAGGGGCCTATACGAGCAGTACTTC.

This clonotype was counted at least ten times. The chain recombines TRBV3-1 with TRBJ2-2; TRBD2 matches 13 bases. This CDR3 has 17 amino acids. CDR1 LGHDT and CDR2 YNNKEL come from the germline V gene (reference sequence). Trimming cost V 2 bases and J 9 bases; bases outside gene matches: 9. The CDR3 DNA reads as TGTGCCAGCAGCCAACCGGGACTAGCGGGATACTACCGGGAGCTGTTTTTT. The encoded protein is CASSQPGLAGYYRELFF.

This clonotype was recorded only once. This chain links TRBV5-1 with TRBJ1-5; D is perhaps TRBD1 (6 bases). Germline lookup yields CDR1 SGHRS and CDR2 YFSETQ. The CDR3 extends over 15 amino acids. V was cut by 4 bases and J by 0 bases, with 11 bases left in between. CDR3 loop: CASSPQGYSNQPQHF. Written as DNA, the CDR3 is TGCGCCAGCAGCCCACAGGGATATAGCAATCAGCCCCAGCATTTT.

In this sample, this clonotype turned up many times. This sequence joins TRBV18 and TRBJ1-1, with D unresolved. There are 17 residues in the CDR3. V dropped 6 bases and J dropped 0 bases, with 20 bases sitting between them. The germline V gene has CDR1 KGHSH and CDR2 LQKENI. The CDR3 reads CASSPLSWLSMNTEAFF. The CDR3 DNA follows: TGTGCCAGCTCGCCTCTGTCCTGGCTTTCCATGAACACTGAAGCTTTCTTT. The full variable domain, rest sourced from reference TRBV18 and TRBJ1-1, is NAGVMQNPRHLVRRRGQEARLRCSPMKGHSHVYWYRQLPEEGLKFMVYLQKENIIDESGMPKERFSAEFPKEGPSILRIQQVVRGDSAAYFCASSPLSWLSMNTEAFFGQGTRLTVV.

In this sample, this clonotype turned up many times. The chain combines TRBV7-2 with TRBJ1-2; tentatively, D is TRBD1 (6 bases). V was pared by 5 bases and J by 4 bases, with 17 bases between. This CDR3 has 15 amino acids. Germline V gives CDR1 SGHTA, CDR2 FQGNSA. CDR3 loop: CASSPGGRAPYGYTF. DNA for the CDR3: TGTGCCAGCAGCCCCGGGGGCCGGGCTCCCTATGGCTACACCTTC. Variable domain in full (rest from reference TRBV7-2 and TRBJ1-2): GAGVSQSPSNKVTEKGKDVELRCDPISGHTALYWYRQSLGQGLEFLIYFQGNSAPDKSGLPSDRFSAERTGGSVSTLTIQRTQQEDSAVYLCASSPGGRAPYGYTFGSGTRLTVV.

This clonotype was seen ten or more times. The chain links TRBV6-6 to TRBJ2-1, with TRBD1 as a possible D gene (5 bases). CDR1 and CDR2 from the germline V gene are MNHNY and SVGAGI (reference sequence). Deletions cut 3 bases from V and 6 bases from J, with 12 bases between. This CDR3 has 14 amino acids. The DNA for the CDR3 is TGTGCCAGCAGTTATGGGGCCATGGGCAATGAGCAGTTCTTC. This sequence encodes CASSYGAMGNEQFF.

At least ten counts were recorded for this clonotype. V usage is TRBV18 and J usage is TRBJ2-5; D is possibly TRBD2 (5 bases). V was clipped by 6 bases and J by 0 bases, with 14 bases between them. CDR3 length equals 15 residues. In germline, CDR1 is KGHSH, CDR2 LQKENI. CDR3 residues: CASSSRAAYQETQYF. In DNA, the CDR3 is TGTGCCAGCTCCTCGCGGGCAGCCTACCAAGAGACCCAGTACTTC.